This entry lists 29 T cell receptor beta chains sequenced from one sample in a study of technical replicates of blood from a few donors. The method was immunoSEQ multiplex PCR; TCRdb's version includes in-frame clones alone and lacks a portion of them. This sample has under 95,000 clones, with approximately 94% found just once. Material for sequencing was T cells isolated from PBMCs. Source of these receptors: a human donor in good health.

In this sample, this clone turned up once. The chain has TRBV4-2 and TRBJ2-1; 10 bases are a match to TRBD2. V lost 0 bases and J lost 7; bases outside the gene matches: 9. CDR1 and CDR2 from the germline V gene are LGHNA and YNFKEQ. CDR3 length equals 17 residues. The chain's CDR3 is CASSQDGSASGGNEQFF. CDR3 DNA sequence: TGTGCCAGCAGCCAAGATGGATCGGCTAGCGGGGGTAATGAGCAGTTCTTC.

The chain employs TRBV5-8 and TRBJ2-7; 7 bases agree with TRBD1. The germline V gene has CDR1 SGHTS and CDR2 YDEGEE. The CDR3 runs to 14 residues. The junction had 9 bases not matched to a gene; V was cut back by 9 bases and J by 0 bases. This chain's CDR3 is CATGRQGRSYEQYF. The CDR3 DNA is TGTGCCACCGGACGACAGGGACGCTCCTACGAGCAGTACTTC.

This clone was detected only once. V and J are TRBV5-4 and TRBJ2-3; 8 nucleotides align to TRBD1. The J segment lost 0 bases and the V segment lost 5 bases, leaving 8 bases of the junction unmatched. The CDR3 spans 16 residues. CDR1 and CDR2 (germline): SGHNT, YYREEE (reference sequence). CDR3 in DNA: TGTGCCAGCAGATCGGGACAGGAAAAAAGCACAGATACGCAGTATTTT. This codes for CASRSGQEKSTDTQYF.

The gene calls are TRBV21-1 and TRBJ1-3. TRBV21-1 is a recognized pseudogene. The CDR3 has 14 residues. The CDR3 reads CASGTPGYGNTIYF. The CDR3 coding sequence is TGTGCCAGCGGCACGCCGGGATATGGAAACACCATATATTTT.

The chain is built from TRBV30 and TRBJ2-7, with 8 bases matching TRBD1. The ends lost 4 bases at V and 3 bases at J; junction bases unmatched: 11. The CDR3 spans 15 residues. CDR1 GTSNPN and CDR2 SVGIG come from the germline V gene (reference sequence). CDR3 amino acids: CAWNGAGGFHYEQYF. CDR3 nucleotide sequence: TGTGCCTGGAATGGGGCAGGGGGCTTCCACTACGAGCAGTACTTC.

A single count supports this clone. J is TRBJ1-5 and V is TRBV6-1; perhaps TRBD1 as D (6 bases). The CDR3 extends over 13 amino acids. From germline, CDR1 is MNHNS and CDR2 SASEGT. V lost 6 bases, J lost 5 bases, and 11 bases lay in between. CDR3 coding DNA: TGTGCCAGCAGAGAGGACAGTGATCAGCCCCAGCATTTT. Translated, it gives CASREDSDQPQHF.

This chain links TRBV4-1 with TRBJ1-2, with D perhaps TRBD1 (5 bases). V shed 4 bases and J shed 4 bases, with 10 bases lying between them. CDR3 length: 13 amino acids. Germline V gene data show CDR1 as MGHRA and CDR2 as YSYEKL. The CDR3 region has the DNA TGCGCCAGCAGCCCTCGGGGGATCTATGGCTACACCTTC. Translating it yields CASSPRGIYGYTF.

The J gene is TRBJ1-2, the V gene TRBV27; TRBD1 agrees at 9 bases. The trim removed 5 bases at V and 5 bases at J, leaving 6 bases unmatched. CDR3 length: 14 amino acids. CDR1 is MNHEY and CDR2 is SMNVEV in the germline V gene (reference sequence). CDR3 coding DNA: TGTGCCAGCAGTACCCATGGGACAGGGTATGGCTACACCTTC. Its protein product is CASSTHGTGYGYTF.

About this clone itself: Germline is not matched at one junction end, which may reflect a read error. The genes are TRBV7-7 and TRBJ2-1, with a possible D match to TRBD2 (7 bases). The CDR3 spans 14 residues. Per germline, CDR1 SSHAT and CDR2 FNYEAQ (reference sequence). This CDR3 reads CASSLDRGAGEQFF. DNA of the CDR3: TGTGCTAGCAGCTTAGATCGGGGGGCGGGTGAGCAGTTCTTC.

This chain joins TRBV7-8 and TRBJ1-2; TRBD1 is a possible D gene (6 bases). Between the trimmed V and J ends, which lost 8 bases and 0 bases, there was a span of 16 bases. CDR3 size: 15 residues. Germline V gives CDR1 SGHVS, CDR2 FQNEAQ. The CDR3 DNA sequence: TGTGCCAGCCGCAGGTGGGACACCGCTAACTATGGCTACACCTTC. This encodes CASRRWDTANYGYTF.

CDR3 amino acids: CALERGFRSEQYF. CDR3 DNA sequence: TGTGCCCTCGAGAGAGGGTTTAGGTCCGAGCAGTACTTC. The chain uses TRBV6-1 and TRBJ2-7; TRBD2 might be the D (5 bases). The germline V and J ends were trimmed by 11 bases and 6 bases, with 20 bases remaining between them. This CDR3 spans 13 amino acids. Germline V gene data show CDR1 as MNHNS and CDR2 as SASEGT.

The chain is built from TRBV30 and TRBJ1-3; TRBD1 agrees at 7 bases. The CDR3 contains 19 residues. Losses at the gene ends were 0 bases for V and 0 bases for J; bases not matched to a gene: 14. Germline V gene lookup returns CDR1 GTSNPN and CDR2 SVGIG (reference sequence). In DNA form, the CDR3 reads TGTGCCTGGAGTGTACTAGGGGGTACAGGGGAGAGCTCTGGAAACACCATATATTTT. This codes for CAWSVLGGTGESSGNTIYF.

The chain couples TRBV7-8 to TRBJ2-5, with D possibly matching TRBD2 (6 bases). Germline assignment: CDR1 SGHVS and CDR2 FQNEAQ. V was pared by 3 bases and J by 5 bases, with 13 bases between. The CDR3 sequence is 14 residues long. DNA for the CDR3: TGTGCCAGCAGCTTTAGCGGTTGGGGGGAGACCCAGTACTTC. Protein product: CASSFSGWGETQYF.

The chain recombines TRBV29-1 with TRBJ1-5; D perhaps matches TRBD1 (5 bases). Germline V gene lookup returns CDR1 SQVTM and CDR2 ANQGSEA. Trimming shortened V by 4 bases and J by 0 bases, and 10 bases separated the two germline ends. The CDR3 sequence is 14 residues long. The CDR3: CSVAQGYSNQPQHF. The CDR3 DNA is TGCAGCGTTGCGCAGGGATATAGCAATCAGCCCCAGCATTTT.

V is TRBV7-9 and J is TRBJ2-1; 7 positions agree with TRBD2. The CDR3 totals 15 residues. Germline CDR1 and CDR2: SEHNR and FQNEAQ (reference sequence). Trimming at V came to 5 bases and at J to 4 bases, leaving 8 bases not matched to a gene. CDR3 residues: CASSRTGTIYNEQFF. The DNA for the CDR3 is TGTGCCAGCAGCCGAACCGGGACTATATACAATGAGCAGTTCTTC.

The CDR3 protein is CASSQPGSEQYF. The DNA of the CDR3 is TGCGCCAGCAGCCAGCCAGGAAGCGAGCAGTACTTC. The V gene is TRBV4-1, the J gene TRBJ2-7; D unclear. Germline CDR1 and CDR2: MGHRA and YSYEKL. This CDR3 has 12 amino acids. Trimming took off 3 bases at V and 6 bases at J, with 9 bases between the two ends.

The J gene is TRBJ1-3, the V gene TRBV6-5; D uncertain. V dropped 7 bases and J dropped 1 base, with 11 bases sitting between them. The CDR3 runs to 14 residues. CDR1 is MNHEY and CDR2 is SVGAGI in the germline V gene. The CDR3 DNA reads TGTGCCAGCATGCACGGGAGGTCTGGAAACACCATATATTTT. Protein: CASMHGRSGNTIYF.

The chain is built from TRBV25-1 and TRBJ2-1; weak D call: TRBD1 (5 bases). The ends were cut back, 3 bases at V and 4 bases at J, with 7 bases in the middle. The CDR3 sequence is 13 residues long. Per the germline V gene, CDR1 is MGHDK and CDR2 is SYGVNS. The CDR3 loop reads CASSETEYNEQFF. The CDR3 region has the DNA TGTGCCAGCAGTGAGACAGAGTACAATGAGCAGTTCTTC.

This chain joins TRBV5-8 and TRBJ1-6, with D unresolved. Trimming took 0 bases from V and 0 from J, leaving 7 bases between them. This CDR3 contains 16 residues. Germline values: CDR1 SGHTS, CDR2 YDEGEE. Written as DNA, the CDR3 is TGTGCCAGCAGCTTGGAAGGGAGCTCCTATAATTCACCCCTCCACTTT. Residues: CASSLEGSSYNSPLHF. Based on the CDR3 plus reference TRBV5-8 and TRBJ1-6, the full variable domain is EAGVTQSPTHLIKTRGQQATLRCSPISGHTSVYWYQQALGLGLQFLLWYDEGEERNRGNFPPRFSGRQFPNYSSELNVNALELEDSALYLCASSLEGSSYNSPLHFGNGTRLTVT.

In DNA, the CDR3 is TGTGCTAGTGGTTTGGACCGGTCCAACTCGATGAACACTGAAGCTTTCTTT. Encoded protein: CASGLDRSNSMNTEAFF. The chain employs TRBV12-5 and TRBJ1-1; no firm D call. From germline, CDR1 is LGHNT and CDR2 FRNRAP. V was trimmed by 1 base and J by 0 bases, leaving 15 bases between them. The CDR3 length is 17 residues.

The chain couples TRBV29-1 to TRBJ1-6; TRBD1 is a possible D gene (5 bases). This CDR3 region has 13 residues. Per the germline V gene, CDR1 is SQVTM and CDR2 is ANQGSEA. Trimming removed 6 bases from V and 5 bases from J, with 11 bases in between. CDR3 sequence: CSVAQGNNSPLHF. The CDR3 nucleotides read TGCAGCGTCGCGCAGGGCAATAATTCACCCCTCCACTTT.

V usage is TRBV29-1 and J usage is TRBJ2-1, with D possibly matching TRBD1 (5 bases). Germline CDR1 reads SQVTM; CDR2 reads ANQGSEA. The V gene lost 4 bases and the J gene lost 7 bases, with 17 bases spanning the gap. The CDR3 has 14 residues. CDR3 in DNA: TGCAGCGTTGGGTTGGACACGGGCATGAATGAGCAGTTCTTC. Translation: CSVGLDTGMNEQFF.

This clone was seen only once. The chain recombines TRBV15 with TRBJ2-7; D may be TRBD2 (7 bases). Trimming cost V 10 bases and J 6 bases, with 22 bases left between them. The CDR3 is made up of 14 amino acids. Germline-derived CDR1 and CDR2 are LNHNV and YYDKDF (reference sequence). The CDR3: CAKRGGLVGSEQYF. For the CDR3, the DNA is TGTGCCAAGAGGGGGGGGCTAGTCGGATCCGAGCAGTACTTC.

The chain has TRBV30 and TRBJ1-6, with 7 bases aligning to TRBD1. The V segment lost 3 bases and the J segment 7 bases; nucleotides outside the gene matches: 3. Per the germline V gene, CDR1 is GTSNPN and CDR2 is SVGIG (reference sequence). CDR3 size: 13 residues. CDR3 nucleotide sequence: TGTGCCTGGAGGGGACAGACGAATTCACCCCTCCACTTT. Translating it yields CAWRGQTNSPLHF.

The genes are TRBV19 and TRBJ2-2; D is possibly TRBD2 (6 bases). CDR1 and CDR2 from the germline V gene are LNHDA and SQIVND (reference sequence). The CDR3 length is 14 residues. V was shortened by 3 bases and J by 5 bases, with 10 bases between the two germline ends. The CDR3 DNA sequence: TGTGCCAGTAGTATGGGGCTAGCGACCGGGGAGCTGTTTTTT. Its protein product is CASSMGLATGELFF.

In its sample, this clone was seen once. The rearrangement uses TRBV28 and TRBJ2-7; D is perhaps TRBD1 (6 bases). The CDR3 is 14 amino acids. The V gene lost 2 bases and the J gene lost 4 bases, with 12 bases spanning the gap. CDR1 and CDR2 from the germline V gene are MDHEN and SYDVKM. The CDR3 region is CASSLDAGDYEQYF. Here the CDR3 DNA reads TGTGCCAGCAGTTTAGACGCAGGGGATTACGAGCAGTACTTC.

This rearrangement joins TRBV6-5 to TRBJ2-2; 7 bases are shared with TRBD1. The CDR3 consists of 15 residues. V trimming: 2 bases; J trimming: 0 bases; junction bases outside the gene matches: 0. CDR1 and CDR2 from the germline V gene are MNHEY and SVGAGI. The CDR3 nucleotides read TGTGCCAGCAGTTACGACAGGGCGAACACCGGGGAGCTGTTTTTT. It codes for CASSYDRANTGELFF.

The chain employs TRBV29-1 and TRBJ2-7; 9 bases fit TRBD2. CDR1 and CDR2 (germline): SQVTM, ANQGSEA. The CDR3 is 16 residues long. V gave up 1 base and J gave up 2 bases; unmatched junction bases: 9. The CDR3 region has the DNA TGCAGCGTTGAAGGGGGACTAGCAAGGAAAACCTACGAGCAGTACTTC. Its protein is CSVEGGLARKTYEQYF.

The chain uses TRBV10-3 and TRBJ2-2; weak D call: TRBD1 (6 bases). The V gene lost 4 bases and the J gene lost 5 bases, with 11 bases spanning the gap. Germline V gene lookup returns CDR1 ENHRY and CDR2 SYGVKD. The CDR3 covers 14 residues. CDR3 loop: CAISGTEVTGELFF. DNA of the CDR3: TGTGCCATCAGTGGGACAGAGGTTACCGGGGAGCTGTTTTTT.